The 21 T cell receptor beta chains given below trace back to one sample, sequenced in a study of cytotoxic CD8 clonotypes in ibrutinib-treated CLL. The table came from immunoSEQ multiplex PCR; TCRdb's copy has only in-frame clones and leaves some out. This table holds fewer than 400,000 clones, 67% found once. This specimen was PBMCs, taken after 36 months of ibrutinib treatment. The source is a human donor with chronic lymphocytic leukemia.

The chain links TRBV25-1 to TRBJ2-5, with D perhaps matching TRBD1 (7 bases). Germline assignment: CDR1 MGHDK and CDR2 SYGVNS. V shed 2 bases and J shed 5 bases, with 9 bases lying between them. The CDR3 sequence is 13 residues long. In DNA form, the CDR3 reads TGTGCCAGCAGTGAACAGGGGGGCGAGACCCAGTACTTC. The encoded protein is CASSEQGGETQYF.

The chain is built from TRBV19 and TRBJ1-5, with D tentatively TRBD1 (6 bases). Germline assignment: CDR1 LNHDA and CDR2 SQIVND (reference sequence). Trimming took 5 bases from V and 3 from J, leaving 11 bases between them. The CDR3 runs to 14 residues. CDR3 in DNA: TGTGCCAGTAGTTCAAGGGGGGCCAATCAGCCCCAGCATTTT. Translating it yields CASSSRGANQPQHF.

This clone showed up just once. This chain uses TRBV5-5 with TRBJ1-3; 7 bases map to TRBD1. The junction had 5 bases not matched to a gene; V was cut back by 4 bases and J by 1 base. The CDR3 sequence is 15 residues long. CDR1 and CDR2 from the germline V gene are SGHKS and YYEKEE (reference sequence). The CDR3 DNA sequence: TGTGCCAGCAGCACGGCAGGGGGATCTGGAAACACCATATATTTT. Translating gives CASSTAGGSGNTIYF.

This chain uses TRBV5-1 with TRBJ2-2, with 8 nucleotides matching TRBD1. Trimming cost V 2 bases and J 4 bases; bases outside gene matches: 4. The CDR3 has 15 residues. Germline-derived CDR1 and CDR2 are SGHRS and YFSETQ. The CDR3: CASSFNTGGTGELFF. The CDR3 bases are TGCGCCAGCAGCTTTAATACAGGGGGCACCGGGGAGCTGTTTTTT. Full variable domain (remainder filled in from reference TRBV5-1 and TRBJ2-2): KAGVTQTPRYLIKTRGQQVTLSCSPISGHRSVSWYQQTPGQGLQFLFEYFSETQRNKGNFPGRFSGRQFSNSRSEMNVSTLELGDSALYLCASSFNTGGTGELFFGEGSRLTVL.

The chain is built from TRBV7-3 and TRBJ2-5, with D possibly being TRBD1 (5 bases). The CDR3 is 14 residues long. Between the trimmed V and J ends, which lost 2 bases and 5 bases, there was a span of 12 bases. Per germline, CDR1 SGHTA and CDR2 FQGTGA. CDR3 sequence reads: CASSLYPGLETQYF. In DNA form, the CDR3 reads TGTGCCAGCAGCTTATATCCAGGGTTGGAGACCCAGTACTTC.

The rearrangement uses TRBV6-5 and TRBJ2-7; D gene uncertain. Germline CDR1 reads MNHEY; CDR2 reads SVGAGI. V was cut by 6 bases and J by 2 bases, with 11 bases left in between. The CDR3 consists of 13 residues. The CDR3, as DNA: TGTGCCAGCAGCCTGACTGGGACCTACGAGCAGTACTTC. Translating gives CASSLTGTYEQYF.

This clone has just a few counts. The chain uses TRBV9 and TRBJ2-7; no reliable D call. Between the trimmed V and J ends, which lost 5 bases and 0 bases, there was a span of 6 bases. This CDR3 region has 12 residues. Germline V lookup: CDR1 SGDLS, CDR2 YYNGEE. The CDR3 here is CASSTDSYEQYF. For the CDR3, the DNA is TGTGCCAGCAGTACGGACTCCTACGAGCAGTACTTC.

The chain links TRBV10-3 to TRBJ2-1, with 14 positions matching TRBD2. Germline CDR1 is ENHRY and CDR2 is SYGVKD. The V segment lost 6 bases and the J segment 2 bases; nucleotides outside the gene matches: 9. The CDR3 covers 18 residues. This CDR3 is CAIRTTSGRELAYNEQFF. For the CDR3, the DNA is TGTGCCATCAGAACGACTAGCGGGAGGGAACTAGCCTACAATGAGCAGTTCTTC.

V usage is TRBV15 and J usage is TRBJ2-7; D is uncertain. The germline CDR1 and CDR2 sequences are LNHNV and YYDKDF (reference sequence). The V end was cut by 6 bases, the J end by 4 bases, with 13 bases between. The CDR3 is made up of 13 amino acids. CDR3 sequence (DNA): TGTGCCACCAGTTGGGGAATGTCTTACGAGCAGTACTTC. This translates into CATSWGMSYEQYF.

The genes are TRBV5-5 and TRBJ2-6, with 7 bases aligning to TRBD1. V dropped 3 bases and J dropped 3; count of bases not matched to a gene: 6. This CDR3 has 16 amino acids. Germline V gene data show CDR1 as SGHKS and CDR2 as YYEKEE (reference sequence). The chain's CDR3 is CASSSQGLGGANVLTF. The CDR3 coding sequence is TGTGCCAGCAGCTCACAGGGGCTGGGTGGGGCCAACGTCCTGACTTTC.

This clone was picked up a small number of times. The chain's CDR3 is CAISQEVSYEQYF. CDR3 sequence (DNA): TGTGCCATCAGTCAAGAAGTCTCCTACGAGCAGTACTTC. The chain links TRBV10-3 to TRBJ2-7; D unresolved. The CDR3 consists of 13 residues. V was cut by 5 bases and J by 0 bases, with 8 bases left in between. Germline V gene data show CDR1 as ENHRY and CDR2 as SYGVKD.

The rearrangement links TRBV7-6 to TRBJ2-5, with 7 bases that match TRBD1. Germline loops: CDR1 SGHVS, CDR2 FNYEAQ. Unmatched junction bases numbered 1, after V lost 1 base and J lost 2 bases. The CDR3 has 14 amino acids. CDR3 sequence: CASSLGDRQETQYF. CDR3 in DNA: TGTGCCAGCAGCTTAGGGGACAGACAAGAGACCCAGTACTTC.

This chain connects TRBV7-3 to TRBJ2-2; D gene ambiguous. V was shortened by 0 bases and J by 4 bases, with 9 bases between the two germline ends. The germline CDR1 and CDR2 sequences are SGHTA and FQGTGA. This CDR3 is built from 15 residues. This CDR3 reads CASSLTSFGTGELFF. CDR3 nucleotides: TGTGCCAGCAGCTTAACTAGCTTCGGCACCGGGGAGCTGTTTTTT.

The chain is built from TRBV6-5 and TRBJ2-7; D not certain. Germline assignment: CDR1 MNHEY and CDR2 SVGAGI. This CDR3 contains 12 residues. V was cut by 6 bases and J by 0 bases, with 6 bases left in between. CDR3 sequence: CASRGLSYEQYF. DNA of the CDR3: TGTGCCAGCAGGGGCCTCTCCTACGAGCAGTACTTC.

The rearrangement links TRBV5-1 to TRBJ2-1; D not certain. Trimming left V 0 bases short and J 4 bases short, with 5 bases between. The CDR3 consists of 13 residues. Germline V gene data show CDR1 as SGHRS and CDR2 as YFSETQ. The CDR3 DNA reads TGCGCCAGCAGCTTGGCCATTTACAATGAGCAGTTCTTC. Amino acid sequence: CASSLAIYNEQFF.

J is TRBJ1-1 and V is TRBV25-1, with unresolved D. Germline V lookup: CDR1 MGHDK, CDR2 SYGVNS. The V gene lost 8 bases and the J gene lost 1 base, with 8 bases spanning the gap. CDR3 length: 12 residues. In DNA, the CDR3 is TGTGCCAGCGGAAGATGGAACACTGAAGCTTTCTTT. Amino acids: CASGRWNTEAFF.

V usage is TRBV25-1 and J usage is TRBJ2-7; D gene uncertain. Trimming removed 8 bases at V and 10 bases at J, with 15 bases between. The CDR3 is 11 amino acids. Germline V gives CDR1 MGHDK, CDR2 SYGVNS. CDR3 in amino acids: CASGRTEHQYF. The CDR3 DNA sequence: TGTGCCAGCGGAAGGACCGAGCATCAGTACTTC.

The chain links TRBV7-3 to TRBJ2-3, with 9 bases aligning to TRBD2. The V gene end was trimmed by 4 bases and the J gene end by 8 bases; junction bases not matched to a gene: 10. The CDR3 runs 15 residues. CDR1 is SGHTA, CDR2 FQGTGA, per germline. CDR3 sequence (DNA): TGTGCCAGCAGCTCAGAAGCCGGGACTAGCTTTACGCAGTATTTT. It is translated as CASSSEAGTSFTQYF.

The chain carries TRBV9 and TRBJ1-4; 8 nucleotides line up with TRBD1. Germline V lookup: CDR1 SGDLS, CDR2 YYNGEE. The CDR3 consists of 15 residues. V dropped 4 bases and J dropped 8; count of bases not matched to a gene: 10. The chain's CDR3 is CASSPRTGWNEKLFF. The CDR3 DNA is TGTGCCAGCAGCCCTCGGACAGGGTGGAACGAAAAACTGTTTTTT.

This clone was seen a few times. This chain uses TRBV7-8 with TRBJ2-7; 12 bases agree with TRBD1. This CDR3 region has 16 residues. Germline CDR1 and CDR2: SGHVS and FQNEAQ. After removal of 0 bases from V and 3 bases from J, the junction contained 3 bases not matched to a gene. Written as DNA, the CDR3 is TGTGCCAGCAGCTTAGCGGGACAGGGGGCCCTCTACGAGCAGTACTTC. This sequence encodes CASSLAGQGALYEQYF.

The chain links TRBV2 to TRBJ2-7; D might be TRBD1 or TRBD2, each matching 5 bases. This CDR3 contains 13 residues. Trimming stripped 6 bases from V and 5 bases from J, with 14 bases between. Germline loops: CDR1 SNHLY, CDR2 FYNNEI. The CDR3 coding sequence is TGTGCCAGCAGGGGGACGGAGGTGGACGAGCAGTACTTC. Protein product: CASRGTEVDEQYF.